This TCR beta chain was found in a study of cytomegalovirus exposure and HLA in healthy donors (dated by TCRdb to about 2017). For the wider study: An earlier analysis of about 530 of the donors reported 276 Gb of sequence data and 95 million to 140 million unique TCR beta sequences obtained from approximately 180 million T cells. Roughly 300 gigabases of sequencing data and tens of millions of unique TCR sequences were included in an early release covering over 600 HLA-typed donors. Of the 300 to 450 genotyped donors, 81% fell in the genetic ancestry cluster associated with self-reported Caucasian donors. The study was designed to test whether signatures of past pathogen exposure could be identified by cataloging public T cell receptors. The T cell repertoires of roughly 660 subjects were profiled by immunosequencing and related to cytomegalovirus serostatus. Along with the approximately 620-subject first cohort, a separate validation cohort of about 110 different subjects was used. High-throughput TCR immunosequencing, statistical association of individual TCRs with disease status, and machine learning were combined to predict cytomegalovirus infection status. In a later analysis, previously published TCR beta repertoires from 500 to 750 donors were re-analyzed and high-resolution HLA genotyping was added so that TCR occurrence patterns could be studied. The later analysis used no new phenotypic data to find candidate immune exposures, relying instead on TCR beta sequences and their occurrence across donors. An earlier analysis of about 600 of the donors used high-throughput TCR beta sequencing to judge whether each TCR beta V gene segment behaved as functional or pseudogenic. Alongside the repertoire data, information on donor age, sex, ethnicity and CMV serostatus was compiled. Genome-wide SNP genotypes for about 55% of the 666 donors were used in a later genetic analysis, which treated that subset as a discovery cohort. Every repertoire in the discovery cohort had been generated on one and the same sequencing platform. Class I and class II HLA loci were covered by the typing at four-digit resolution. Typing coverage differed by locus: A, B, C, DRB1 and DQB1 were typed in roughly 629-640 donors, DQA1 in roughly 500, DPA1 in 600 to 610, and DPB1 in about 450. Because of strong linkage in the cohort, roughly five DR-DQ haplotypes were treated as single units for association and clustering. Among some 400 genotyped donors of the cohort, an average of around 220,000 unique TCR beta nucleotide sequences was sequenced per donor, of which about 18% were non-productive.

Points the paper makes about the study in general: Because the 87-base-pair reads could not distinguish some IMGT-functional V segments, including TRBV6-2 and TRBV6-3, those segments were excluded. Linkage disequilibrium might explain the correlated functional status among segregating V segments, but an unknown experimental factor could not be ruled out. V-gene and J-gene trimming of TCR beta chains was associated with a missense DCLRE1C variant in a later genetic analysis, and the association was replicated in an independent cohort. A later analysis found that HLA-associated TCR beta chains were more clonally expanded and had lower generation probabilities than equally common non-associated chains. Sequencing depth was assumed to be roughly uniform across donors in the presence/absence analyses, though that assumption may not hold. For the cohort, immune exposure information was limited to CMV serostatus. This cohort had only TCR beta chains sequenced, and the lack of alpha or paired-chain data limited which features could be detected. Specific HLA alleles were associated with roughly 17,000 TCR beta sequences at a false discovery rate of 0.05 in a later analysis. According to a later analysis, parvovirus B19, influenza, CMV and Epstein-Barr virus appeared linked to several top co-occurrence clusters. Broadly in line with IMGT annotations, most TCR beta V segments showed up in productive rearrangements about 87% or about 30% of the time in an earlier analysis of 587 of the donors. The earlier analysis of approximately 590 of the donors excluded approximately 17 rarely observed V segments, including chromosome 9 orphons, because counts were too low. The study listed 150 to 200 TCR beta chains as associated with cytomegalovirus. A further reported finding was that TCR beta sequences accurately predicted the HLA-A and HLA-B alleles for most subjects in the first cohort. Most TCR sequences were seen in very few donors, while some public TCRs were found in many individuals. In both the original and validation cohorts, the classifier was reported to diagnose cytomegalovirus status with high specificity and sensitivity. Assigning TCR associations to individual alleles was difficult when HLA alleles, especially DR and DQ, strongly co-occurred. Because some donors lacked HLA typing at each locus, the association tests relied only on the typed subset. The authors suggested that the approach could potentially be extended to other disease states and immunological phenotypes. A later analysis found that most CMV-associated TCR beta chains appeared HLA-restricted, with HLA associations seemingly driven largely by CMV exposure. A later genetic analysis reported fewer N-insertions in productive TCRs among donors in an Asian-associated ancestry cluster than the 666-donor mean. According to a later analysis, TCR association rates differed among HLA loci, with DRB1 alleles showing the most associated TCRs and HLA-C alleles showing the fewest. In vitro tests confirmed that a few of the cytomegalovirus-associated TCR beta chains recognize cytomegalovirus antigens. A cluster of highly shared sequence variants was judged likely to represent a technical artifact of the sequencing pipeline.

The library was prepared using the immunoSEQ multiplex PCR assay. For the multiplex PCR, a mixture combining 60 forward primers for TCR Vbeta segments and 13 reverse primers for TCR Jbeta segments was used. A multiplex PCR assay on genomic DNA amplified the CDR3 region of rearranged TCR beta genes. Amplified TCR beta libraries were sequenced as 87-base-pair reads on the Illumina HiSeq System. On the study's bioinformatics: A later analysis counted 75 million to 100 million unique TCR beta chains across the roughly 700 repertoires, and some 11 million of these chains were shared by at least two donors. To remove PCR and sequencing errors, raw reads were error-corrected and collapsed into unique sequences using a nearest-neighbor algorithm that merged closely related sequences. To assign V, D and J gene segments, CDR3 sequences were aligned to IMGT reference sequences. For a sequence to be retained, at least a six-nucleotide match to both a V gene segment and a J gene segment was required. A rearrangement counted as productive if the CDR3 had no stop codons and remained in frame with V and J, and every other rearrangement counted as non-productive. CDR3 was defined by IMGT convention, running from the second conserved V-encoded cysteine to the conserved J-encoded phenylalanine. In an earlier analysis of roughly 610 of the donors, sequences lacking an unambiguous match to a single V gene segment were excluded. In an earlier analysis of almost 600 of the donors, a V segment was called functional when productive rearrangements were above 56.7%, and segregating when the standard deviation between donors exceeded 5%. A statistical classification framework was built to diagnose cytomegalovirus status from the catalog of TCR beta chain sequences. A later analysis assigned V and J genes by comparing TCR nucleotide sequences with IMGT/GENE-DB human TR gene sequences. The TCRdist pipeline was used in a later analysis to assign CDR3 sequences and most-parsimonious VDJ recombination scenarios. In a later analysis, each TCR beta chain was defined by its CDR3 amino acid sequence together with its V-gene family, and reads lacking a unique V-gene family were excluded. In a later analysis, 450 to 600 highly shared, low-generation-probability nucleotide sequences were removed to address suspected cross-contamination and a sequencing artifact. A later analysis calculated a clonal expansion index for each public chain from normalized within-repertoire ranks of inferred template counts. A later analysis computed generation probabilities with a VDJ recombination model fitted to out-of-frame rearrangements, and checked the results against IGoR. In a later analysis, TCR-TCR, TCR-HLA and TCR-CMV co-occurrence was scored with hypergeometric tests, and a repertoire-size bias correction was applied to TCR pairs. False discovery rates were estimated in a later analysis by permuting HLA or CMV assignments 20 times. A later analysis grouped co-occurring TCRs with DBSCAN, adding TCRdist sequence similarity when clustering within HLA-allele-positive subsets. For co-occurrence clustering, repertoires with fewer than 30,000 or more than 120,000 public chains were excluded, along with about five repertoires with anomalous nucleotide sharing. Sourced from immuneACCESS, this table was stored by TCRdb with only in-frame sequences that have V and J called. A share of the clones is absent; for the studies checked, an unresolved V gene accounts for under half, and the remainder has no known explanation. The D gene and trimming were derived from the DNA, and the V and J assignments and clone size from that table. The sample includes roughly 100,000 clones, with about 80% observed a single time. 2% to 2.5% of the sample rests with the top ten.

The cohort comprised around 700 healthy bone marrow donors. All cohort members were sampled while nominally healthy, although unrecorded immune exposures were likely present. The donor tested CMV seronegative and was one of the 352 seronegative cohort members. A peripheral blood sample was provided by each donor, and peripheral blood mononuclear cells were used for TCR beta sequencing. Genomic DNA extraction from the blood cell samples was performed with the Qiagen DNeasy Blood Extraction Kit. This clone appeared once. Its antigen is currently not known. The input lacks base qualities; no much larger clone sits a single base away. The CDR3 has 10 amino acids, counting the end cysteine and phenylalanine. The sequence is cut down to CDR3 DNA, 30 bases in frame from base 1. V and J are truncated by 2 bases and 7 bases respectively, leaving an intervening sequence of 4 bases. The germline V gene gives CDR1 as SGHDT and CDR2 as YYEEEE.

The receptor was derived from a man in his forties in good health and CMV-seronegative. The sequenced sample consisted of PBMCs. The V and J genes are TRBV5-6 and TRBJ2-7; the D gene is not confidently resolved. CDR3 sequence: CASSLEEQYF. The DNA sequence is as follows: TGTGCCAGCAGCTTAGAGGAGCAGTACTTC.